Following are 27 T cell receptor beta chains from one sample sequenced in a study of response to subunit inactivated influenza vaccine. TCRdb analysed the RT-PCR reads with MiXCR anew, one entry per CDR3 protein. The table includes under 800,000 distinct CDR3 sequences, about 14% detected once. The sequenced sample was PBMCs from blood, obtained 14 to 15 days before vaccination. The receptors come from a man in his forties or fifties who received an inactivated influenza vaccine.

V is TRBV7-4 and J is TRBJ2-3; 7 nucleotides line up with TRBD1. J lost 1 base, V lost 5 bases, and 9 bases had no gene match. The CDR3 totals 16 residues. Germline CDR1 and CDR2: SGHVT and SQSDAQ. CDR3 DNA sequence: TGTGCCAGCAGCCGACTATCGGGACAGTGCACAGATACGCAGTATTTT. Its translation is CASSRLSGQCTDTQYF.

At least ten counts were recorded for this clonotype. The gene calls are TRBV19 and TRBJ2-2; tentatively, D is TRBD1 (5 bases). Per the germline V gene, CDR1 is LNHDA and CDR2 is SQIVND (reference sequence). This CDR3 has 13 residues. The V and J ends lost 9 bases and 4 bases respectively, with 12 bases between them. CDR3 coding DNA: TGTGCCAGCAGGGAAGTCGGCACCGGGGAGCTGTTTTTT. Amino acid sequence: CASREVGTGELFF.

This sequence joins TRBV12-3 or TRBV12-4 and TRBJ2-2; a weak D match, TRBD1 (5 bases). Trimming cost V 2 bases and J 4 bases, with 11 bases left between them. This CDR3 is built from 15 residues. CDR3 in amino acids: CASSLRAGFTGELFF. CDR3 nucleotide sequence: TGTGCCAGCAGTTTAAGGGCAGGGTTCACCGGGGAGCTGTTTTTT.

This rearrangement joins TRBV12-3 or TRBV12-4 to TRBJ1-5, with D possibly TRBD1 on 5 matching bases. V was cut by 11 bases and J by 11 bases, with 13 bases left in between. This CDR3 spans 10 amino acids. For the CDR3, the DNA is TGTGCCTCAAGAGGGGAAGCCCAGCATTTT. Translation gives CASRGEAQHF.

This clonotype was found many times. The chain has TRBV29-1 and TRBJ2-1; D is unresolved. The length of the CDR3 is 13 residues. Deletions cut 2 bases from V and 7 bases from J, with 12 bases between. Germline V gene sequence: CDR1 SQVTM, CDR2 ANQGSEA. The CDR3 bases are TGCAGCGTTGAAAATTATAGGTCGAATGAGCAGTTCTTC. It yields the protein CSVENYRSNEQFF.

The gene calls are TRBV10-3 and TRBJ2-5; a weak D match, TRBD1 (5 bases). CDR3 size: 14 residues. Trimming removed 3 bases at V and 2 bases at J, with 10 bases between. The germline V gene encodes CDR1 ENHRY and CDR2 SYGVKD. The DNA for the CDR3 is TGTGCCATCAGTGACAGGGCTTCACAAGAGACCCAGTACTTC. Protein sequence: CAISDRASQETQYF.

The CDR3 loop reads CASSPELAGVYEQYF. CDR3 DNA sequence: TGTGCCAGCAGCCCCGAGCTAGCGGGAGTCTACGAGCAGTACTTC. V and J are TRBV28 and TRBJ2-7, with 10 bases matching TRBD2. Per the germline V gene, CDR1 is MDHEN and CDR2 is SYDVKM. V lost 6 bases and J lost 3; bases outside the gene matches: 8. CDR3 length: 15 residues.

This clonotype was seen a few times. The V and J genes are TRBV19 and TRBJ2-5; a weak D match, TRBD1 (6 bases). V was clipped by 4 bases and J by 6 bases, with 15 bases between them. The CDR3 consists of 14 residues. CDR1 and CDR2 from the germline V gene are LNHDA and SQIVND (reference sequence). The DNA of the CDR3 is TGTGCCAGTAGTACGGGACATAACCGGCAGACCCAGTACTTC. This gives the protein CASSTGHNRQTQYF.

This clonotype was observed many times. The chain employs TRBV11-2 and TRBJ2-1; TRBD2 matches 11 bases. This CDR3 is 17 amino acids long. The germline gives CDR1 SGHAT, CDR2 FQNNGV. The J segment lost 3 bases and the V segment lost 5 bases, leaving 9 bases of the junction unmatched. The CDR3 DNA reads as TGTGCCAGCAGCCGGTTAGCGGGGGGGCTGTTCTACAATGAGCAGTTCTTC. It is translated as CASSRLAGGLFYNEQFF.

This clonotype was counted only a few times. DNA of the CDR3: TGTGCCAGCAGCATCGGTATTGGACAGGGGACGGATACGCAGTATTTT. This sequence encodes CASSIGIGQGTDTQYF. The chain carries TRBV7-9 and TRBJ2-3; 9 nucleotides align to TRBD1. The germline gives CDR1 SEHNR, CDR2 FQNEAQ (reference sequence). V gave up 5 bases and J gave up 6 bases; unmatched junction bases: 12. This CDR3 is built from 16 residues.

The chain employs TRBV5-1 and TRBJ2-7, with TRBD1 as a possible D gene (7 bases). This CDR3 comprises 14 residues. Between the trimmed V and J ends, which lost 5 bases and 3 bases, there was a span of 15 bases. Germline CDR1 is SGHRS and CDR2 is YFSETQ. The CDR3 loop is CASRNAGGFYEQYF. In DNA form, the CDR3 reads TGCGCCAGCAGAAACGCAGGGGGGTTCTACGAGCAGTACTTC.

The rearrangement joins TRBV4-3 to TRBJ1-4, with no clear D. The germline V gene encodes CDR1 LGHNA and CDR2 YSLEER. The CDR3 length is 15 residues. V gave up 4 bases and J gave up 4 bases, with 13 bases separating them. CDR3 sequence (DNA): TGCGCCAGCAGCCCCCAGGACTCCCGTAATGAAAAACTGTTTTTT. As protein: CASSPQDSRNEKLFF.

The table lists this clonotype with a few counts. The chain joins TRBV7-2 to TRBJ2-7, with D possibly being TRBD1 or TRBD2 (6 bases each). Germline-derived CDR1 and CDR2 are SGHTA and FQGNSA. This CDR3 has 15 amino acids. V was clipped by 3 bases and J by 3 bases, with 15 bases between them. CDR3 region: CASSFPGAKGYEQYF. The CDR3 DNA reads as TGTGCCAGCAGCTTCCCGGGGGCAAAGGGCTACGAGCAGTACTTC.

There are a few counts of this clonotype. Its ends do not fully match the called genes, so a read error is possible. V gene TRBV12-3 or TRBV12-4 combines with J gene TRBJ2-1; TRBD2 matches at 11 bases. The CDR3 is made up of 15 amino acids. CDR3 coding DNA: TGTGCCAGCAGTCTAGCGGGGGGCTGGGGGAATGAGCAGTTCTTC. Translation: CASSLAGGWGNEQFF.

V is TRBV7-4 and J is TRBJ2-2; D remains unclear. The CDR3 covers 17 residues. The V and J ends lost 10 bases and 0 bases respectively, with 21 bases between them. Germline CDR1 reads SGHVT; CDR2 reads SQSDAQ. The CDR3 DNA reads TGTGCCACCTGCCAAATCCCCCTTAGATCGAACACCGGGGAGCTGTTTTTT. Its translation is CATCQIPLRSNTGELFF.

The CDR3 loop is CASSLVASKETQYF. In DNA, the CDR3 is TGCGCCAGCAGCTTGGTGGCCAGTAAAGAGACCCAGTACTTC. The gene calls are TRBV5-1 and TRBJ2-5; D remains ambiguous. The V gene's germline CDR1 is SGHRS and CDR2 YFSETQ. The V end lost 0 bases, the J end lost 3 bases, and 9 bases lay between the germline ends. The CDR3 is 14 residues long.

This clonotype was seen a handful of times. The chain has TRBV13 and TRBJ2-5; 8 bases fit TRBD1. The V gene end was trimmed by 5 bases and the J gene end by 5 bases; junction bases not matched to a gene: 10. The CDR3 is made up of 15 amino acids. The germline V gene encodes CDR1 PRHDT and CDR2 FYEKMQ (reference sequence). The CDR3 coding sequence is TGTGCCAGCAGCGCATCCGGGACAGGTTGGGAGACCCAGTACTTC. Protein: CASSASGTGWETQYF.

J is TRBJ2-5 and V is TRBV6-1; possible D gene TRBD2, 6 bases. The CDR3 sequence is 14 residues long. Germline V lookup: CDR1 MNHNS, CDR2 SASEGT. V was pared by 5 bases and J by 6 bases, with 16 bases between. The chain's CDR3 is CASSPGGSGQTQYF. The CDR3 DNA is TGTGCCAGCAGTCCAGGCGGTAGCGGACAGACCCAGTACTTC.

CDR3 nucleotides: TGTGCCAGCGTGGACAGTCGCTCCTACGAGCAGTACTTC. Translation gives CASVDSRSYEQYF. This rearrangement joins TRBV6-1 to TRBJ2-7; D is possibly TRBD1 (6 bases). V was clipped by 8 bases and J by 0 bases, with 11 bases between them. Germline V gene sequence: CDR1 MNHNS, CDR2 SASEGT. The CDR3 totals 13 residues.

The V gene is TRBV28, the J gene TRBJ1-6; tentatively, D is TRBD1 (5 bases). CDR3 length: 18 amino acids. Trimming took 3 bases from V and 6 from J, leaving 21 bases between them. Germline V CDR1 and CDR2: MDHEN, SYDVKM. CDR3 sequence (DNA): TGTGCCAGCAGTTTCCCCCTTTGGAGCTCGGGGGGTAATTCACCCCTCCACTTT. Protein product: CASSFPLWSSGGNSPLHF. The full variable domain, with the rest looked up from reference TRBV28 and TRBJ1-6, is DVKVTQSSRYLVKRTGEKVFLECVQDMDHENMFWYRQDPGLGLRLIYFSYDVKMKEKGDIPEGYSVSREKKERFSLILESASTNQTSMYLCASSFPLWSSGGNSPLHFGNGTRLTVT.

This clonotype was seen a handful of times. The rearrangement joins TRBV6-2 or TRBV6-3 to TRBJ1-1, with 7 positions matching TRBD1. Germline CDR1 is MNHEY and CDR2 is SVGEGT. With 0 bases clipped from V and 2 bases from J, the junction kept 6 bases outside the gene matches. This CDR3 has 16 residues. CDR3 DNA sequence: TGTGCCAGCAGTTACTCAAAGGGACAGATTAACACTGAAGCTTTCTTT. It specifies CASSYSKGQINTEAFF.

The chain has TRBV19 and TRBJ2-1, with D possibly TRBD2 on 6 matching bases. V lost 5 bases, J lost 1 base, and 9 bases lay in between. This CDR3 has 14 amino acids. CDR1 and CDR2 from the germline V gene are LNHDA and SQIVND (reference sequence). CDR3 loop: CASSVRGSYNEQFF. The CDR3 bases are TGTGCCAGTAGTGTGCGGGGATCCTACAATGAGCAGTTCTTC.

The chain combines TRBV12-5 with TRBJ1-5; a weak D match, TRBD1 (6 bases). The V end lost 6 bases, the J end lost 5 bases, and 8 bases lay between the germline ends. Germline V CDR1 and CDR2: LGHNT, FRNRAP. The CDR3 has 12 residues. The CDR3 region has the DNA TGTGCTAGTGGAAACAGGGATCAGCCCCAGCATTTT. This gives the protein CASGNRDQPQHF. The full variable domain, with the rest looked up from reference TRBV12-5 and TRBJ1-5, is DARVTQTPRHKVTEMGQEVTMRCQPILGHNTVFWYRQTMMQGLELLAYFRNRAPLDDSGMPKDRFSAEMPDATLATLKIQPSEPRDSAVYFCASGNRDQPQHFGDGTRLSIL.

This clonotype was found many times. CDR3 nucleotides: TGTGCCAGCAGCCTGACACCATCCTACGAGCAGTACTTC. Its translation is CASSLTPSYEQYF. The J gene is TRBJ2-7, the V gene TRBV28; D is undetermined. The length of the CDR3 is 13 residues. Trimming removed 6 bases from V and 1 base from J, with 10 bases in between. Germline-derived CDR1 and CDR2 are MDHEN and SYDVKM.

As for this clonotype: One end of the junction fails to match germline, which may point to a read error. The chain couples TRBV24-1 to TRBJ2-5, with D perhaps matching TRBD1 or TRBD2 (6 bases each). The CDR3 has 17 amino acids. The germline gives CDR1 KGHDR, CDR2 SFDVKD. CDR3 bases: TGTGCCACCAGTGATTTAAACTTCGGGGGCGCGCAAGACACCCAGTACTTC. This gives the protein CATSDLNFGGAQDTQYF.

This clonotype turned up a few times. The chain couples TRBV5-5 to TRBJ1-1, with D possibly matching TRBD1 (5 bases). This CDR3 has 13 amino acids. CDR1 and CDR2 (germline): SGHKS, YYEKEE (reference sequence). Trimming removed 6 bases at V and 3 bases at J, with 12 bases between. The CDR3 bases are TGTGCCAGCAAGTTTCAGGGTGACACTGAAGCTTTCTTT. Residues: CASKFQGDTEAFF.

The chain couples TRBV3-1 to TRBJ1-4; unclear D gene. CDR1 and CDR2 (germline): LGHDT, YNNKEL (reference sequence). This CDR3 is 12 amino acids long. The germline V and J ends were trimmed by 7 bases and 4 bases, with 7 bases remaining between them. Here the CDR3 DNA reads TGTGCCAGCATGGGTTTTAATGAAAAACTGTTTTTT. This gives the protein CASMGFNEKLFF.